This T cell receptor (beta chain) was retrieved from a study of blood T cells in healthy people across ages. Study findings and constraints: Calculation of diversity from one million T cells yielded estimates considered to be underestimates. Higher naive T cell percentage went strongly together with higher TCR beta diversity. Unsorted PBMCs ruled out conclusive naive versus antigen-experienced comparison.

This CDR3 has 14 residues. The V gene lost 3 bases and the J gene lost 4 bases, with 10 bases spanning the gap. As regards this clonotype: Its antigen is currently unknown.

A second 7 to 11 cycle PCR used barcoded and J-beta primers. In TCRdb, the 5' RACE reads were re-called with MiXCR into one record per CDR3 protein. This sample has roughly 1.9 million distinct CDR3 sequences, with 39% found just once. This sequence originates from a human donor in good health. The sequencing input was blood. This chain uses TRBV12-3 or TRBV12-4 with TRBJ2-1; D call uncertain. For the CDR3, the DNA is TGTGCCAGCAGTTTGGAACTTACTTACAATGAGCAGTTCTTC. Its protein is CASSLELTYNEQFF.